A selection of T cell receptor beta chains follows, all from one sample in a study of graft-versus-host responses after intestinal transplantation. These receptors lack a known antigen. Method: immunoSEQ multiplex PCR; TCRdb's copy keeps in-frame clones and lacks some. The table has approximately 130,000 clones, approximately 92% seen once. The sequences come from unstimulated CD4+ T cells sorted from spleen or lymph node cells, collected before intestinal transplant. These receptors all stem from a human donor who received an intestinal transplant. Both conserved end residues are part of each CDR3. A D gene is named only where the DNA matches it firmly. Clone sizes are given selectively: once, few, many, or a class where the clone is expanded.

TRBJ1-4 TRBV9 - TRBD1 TGTGCCAGCAGCGTGACAGGGGTTAGTAATGAAAAACTGTTTTTT CASSVTGVSNEKLFF
TRBJ2-7 TRBV5-1 - TRBD1 TGCGCCAGCAGCTTGGCAGGGGGAGCATACGAGCAGTACTTC CASSLAGGAYEQYF
TRBJ2-3 TRBV27 few TRBD2 TGTGCCAGCAGTCAGGCGGGGGGACCCACAGATACGCAGTATTTT CASSQAGGPTDTQYF
TRBJ2-5 TRBV5-4 - - TGTGCCAGCACCCCCGGGGAAAGGGGCTTCCAAGAGACCCAGTACTTC CASTPGERGFQETQYF
TRBJ2-7 TRBV11-3 - - TGTGCCAGCAGCCCAGGGAACCCTCCCGAGCAGTACTTC CASSPGNPPEQYF
TRBJ1-1 TRBV29-1 - - TGCAGCGTTGGCCACAACAGGCACACTGAAGCTTTCTTT CSVGHNRHTEAFF
TRBJ1-6 TRBV5-4 - - TGTGCCAGCAGCTCGTACTCGCGAGGGAGGGCTGATAATTCACCCCTCCACTTT CASSSYSRGRADNSPLHF
TRBJ1-1 TRBV2 - - TGTGCCAGCAGTGTGGGCAGGGGAGGAACTGAAGCTTTCTTT CASSVGRGGTEAFF
TRBJ2-7 TRBV11-3 - - TGTGCCAGCAGCCCCAAGGCGGGGTACGAGCAGTACTTC CASSPKAGYEQYF
TRBJ2-7 TRBV7-9 - - TGTGCCAGCAGTTCTAGACCATACAGGGCCTACGAGCAGTACTTC CASSSRPYRAYEQYF
TRBJ1-6 TRBV10-3 - - TGTGCCATCTCGACGGCGGCAGGGGATTTCGTAGCGCCCCTCCACTTT CAISTAAGDFVAPLHF
TRBJ2-1 TRBV7-2 - - TGTGCCAGCAGCCTGCCCTCAAAAAGGGCCTCCTACAATGAGCAGTTCTTC CASSLPSKRASYNEQFF
TRBJ1-1 TRBV5-1 - - TGCGCCAGCAGCTTGGCCGCCGGAGGGGACATGAACACTGAAGCTTTCTTT CASSLAAGGDMNTEAFF
TRBJ2-1 TRBV7-9 - TRBD2 TGTGCCAGCAGCTTAGTACTAGCGGGGTACAATGAGCAGTTCTTC CASSLVLAGYNEQFF
TRBJ2-7 TRBV5-1 - - TGCGCCAGCAGCTTGGACCAGGCCGGGGAGCAGTACTTC CASSLDQAGEQYF
TRBJ2-4 TRBV11-2 - TRBD1 TGTGCCAGCAGCTTAGACAGGGGGAGTACCAAAAACATTCAGTACTTC CASSLDRGSTKNIQYF
TRBJ1-2 TRBV29-1 - - TGCAGCGTTGAGGGTCCCCAGTCAGAAGGCTACACCTTC CSVEGPQSEGYTF
TRBJ1-3 TRBV18 - TRBD1 TGTGCCAGCTCACCCGAGGGGGCGCGAGGAAACACCATATATTTT CASSPEGARGNTIYF
TRBJ1-1 TRBV11-3 - - TGTGCCAGCAGCTCCGGGGGGACTGAAGCTTTCTTT CASSSGGTEAFF
TRBJ2-2 TRBV19 - - TGTGCCAGTCGAGGGGTAACCGTGGGCACCGGGGAGCTGTTTTTT CASRGVTVGTGELFF
TRBJ2-7 TRBV29-1 - - TGCAGCGTACTTAGGGGGTCCTCCTACGAGCAGTACTTC CSVLRGSSYEQYF
TRBJ1-2 TRBV5-6 - - TGTGCCAGCAGCTTTAAAGAGTTGGGTGTTAACTATGGCTACACCTTC CASSFKELGVNYGYTF
TRBJ2-2 TRBV6-4 - - TGTGCCAGCAGTGACCAGGGGTACGCCGGGGAGCTGTTTTTT CASSDQGYAGELFF
TRBJ2-6 TRBV18 - TRBD1 TGTGCCAGCTCACCAATACAGGGGGCGCTTGGGGCCAACGTCCTGACTTTC CASSPIQGALGANVLTF
TRBJ2-3 TRBV5-1 - TRBD2 TGCGCCAGCAGCCCGAGCGGGGGAGGAGATACGCAGTATTTT CASSPSGGGDTQYF
TRBJ2-7 TRBV7-8 - TRBD1 TGTGCCAGCAGCTCCCCGGACAGGTTCAGAGTCTACGAGCAGTACTTC CASSSPDRFRVYEQYF
TRBJ2-7 TRBV2 - TRBD2 TGTGCCAGCACACTAGCGGGGGGAACCTACGAGCAGTACTTC CASTLAGGTYEQYF
TRBJ2-5 TRBV5-1 - - TGCGCCAGCCGGCGGGGTCTACAAGAGACCCAGTACTTC CASRRGLQETQYF
TRBJ1-6 TRBV9 - TRBD1 TGTGCCAGCAGCCCCCAGGGGACAGTAAATTCACCCCTCCACTTT CASSPQGTVNSPLHF
TRBJ2-1 TRBV6-5 - TRBD1 TGTGCCAGCAGAACAGGGGGTCTGTACAATGAGCAGTTCTTC CASRTGGLYNEQFF
TRBJ1-4 TRBV2 - - TGTGCCAGCAGTGAACTCAGGGAAACTTATGAAAAACTGTTTTTT CASSELRETYEKLFF
TRBJ1-5 TRBV28 - - TGTGCCAGCAGTTTACATCGGGGATTTGGCAATCAGCCCCAGCATTTT CASSLHRGFGNQPQHF
TRBJ1-2 TRBV5-1 - TRBD1 TGCGCCAGCAGTGATGGCGGGACAGCGTTCTATGGCTACACCTTC CASSDGGTAFYGYTF
TRBJ1-2 TRBV7-8 - - TGTGCCAGCAGCTTAGCGTGGCACCTTTATGGCTACACCTTC CASSLAWHLYGYTF
TRBJ1-1 TRBV6-1 - - TGTGCCAGCAGTGTTCACATAGGAGGGGGCACTGAAGCTTTCTTT CASSVHIGGGTEAFF
TRBJ1-5 TRBV18 once - TGTGCCAGCTCACCACGGGGGGGGACCAATCAGCCCCAGCATTTT CASSPRGGTNQPQHF
TRBJ2-2 TRBV6-1 - TRBD1 TGTGCCAGCAGGACAGGGGAATTTTTTACCGGGGAGCTGTTTTTT CASRTGEFFTGELFF
TRBJ2-3 TRBV5-1 - TRBD2 TGCGCCAGCAGCTTGGGACTAGCGGGGGCCCTAAGCACAGATACGCAGTATTTT CASSLGLAGALSTDTQYF
TRBJ2-1 TRBV5-6 - TRBD2 TGTGCCAGCAGAACCGGGACTAGCGGGGGCAATGAGCAGTTCTTC CASRTGTSGGNEQFF
TRBJ1-5 TRBV27 - - TGTGCCAGCAGTTTTGCGGGGCCCAATCAGCCCCAGCATTTT CASSFAGPNQPQHF
TRBJ1-2 TRBV25-1 - - TGTGCCAGCAGTGATCGGGCCTCTAACTATGGCTACACCTTC CASSDRASNYGYTF
TRBJ2-7 TRBV15 - - TGTGCCACCACCAAGGGTGAAAGGAACGAGCAGTACTTC CATTKGERNEQYF
TRBJ1-2 TRBV5-5 - - TGTGCCAGCAGCTTGTCCTATATAGTAGCGAACTATGGCTACACCTTC CASSLSYIVANYGYTF
TRBJ1-1 TRBV2 - - TGTGCCAGCAAGATGAACACTGAAGCTTTCTTT CASKMNTEAFF
TRBJ2-7 TRBV18 once TRBD1 TGTGCCAGCTCACCCAGACAGGGTTTGGACGAGCAGTACTTC CASSPRQGLDEQYF
TRBJ2-3 TRBV7-2 - TRBD2 TGTGCCAGCAGCTCCGTCCCCTGGGGAGGGATAGATACGCAGTATTTT CASSSVPWGGIDTQYF
TRBJ2-2 TRBV11-3 - TRBD2 TGTGCCAGCAGCAGCTTCCGGGGGGTCACCGGGGAGCTGTTTTTT CASSSFRGVTGELFF